The T cell receptor beta chain described here comes from a study of cytomegalovirus exposure and HLA in healthy donors. Study observations and caveats: It was shown in a later analysis that HLA-associated TCR beta chains were more clonally expanded than other, equally common chains.

This clone is a singleton in its sample. Its antigen remains unidentified. The CDR3 runs to 18 residues. Germline lookup yields CDR1 LNHNV and CDR2 YYDKDF (reference sequence). The V segment lost 0 bases and the J segment 5 bases; nucleotides outside the gene matches: 10. PCR involved 60 Vbeta and 13 Jbeta primers. The assay was immunoSEQ multiplex PCR, and TCRdb's table has in-frame clones only and misses some. Here the sample spans under 300,000 clones, 65% to 85% being singletons. V and J are TRBV15 and TRBJ2-1; TRBD2 agrees at 10 bases. The TCR originated in a female donor in good health and CMV-seronegative. The sequencing sample was made of PBMCs. Here the CDR3 DNA reads TGTGCCACCAGCAGAGATCTATTTTTAGCGGGAGGCCACAATGAGCAGTTCTTC. Its translation is CATSRDLFLAGGHNEQFF.